The 26 T cell receptor beta chains given below trace back to one sample, sequenced in a study of shared clonotypes between healthy human individuals. Profiling relied on immunoSEQ multiplex PCR, and the TCRdb table lists in-frame clones only, not all of them. In the table there are about 2.1 million clones, about 93% of which are singletons. Positive CCR7 selection of CD45RO-negative cells yielded the naive CD8 cells, and terminally differentiated effector memory CD45RA+ cells were excluded. Material: naive CD8+ T cells from PBMCs. These receptors were taken from a man between 18 and 35 years old in good health. Some clones in this sample may be carry-over from other donors' samples.

The chain recombines TRBV2 with TRBJ1-1, with a possible D match to TRBD1 (5 bases). This CDR3 region has 12 residues. Germline CDR1 reads SNHLY; CDR2 reads FYNNEI. V was clipped by 10 bases and J by 5 bases, with 14 bases between them. The CDR3 spells CATPGRLTEAFF. The CDR3 bases are TGTGCCACTCCGGGACGGTTAACTGAAGCTTTCTTT. The entire variable domain, with the rest obtained from reference TRBV2 and TRBJ1-1, is as follows: EPEVTQTPSHQVTQMGQEVILRCVPISNHLYFYWYRQILGQKVEFLVSFYNNEISEKSEIFDDQFSVERPDGSNFTLKIRSTKLEDSAMYFCATPGRLTEAFFGQGTRLTVV.

This clone was observed a few times. One end of the junction does not line up with germline, which may come from a read error. The rearrangement joins TRBV7-8 to TRBJ1-1; D might be TRBD1 (6 bases). The germline V gene encodes CDR1 SGHVS and CDR2 FQNEAQ. The length of the CDR3 is 13 residues. CDR3 sequence: CASNPTRDTEAFF. The CDR3 coding sequence is TGTGCCAGCAACCCAACCCGGGACACCGAAGCTTTCTTT.

This sequence joins TRBV9 and TRBJ1-2, with 11 bases fitting TRBD1. The germline V gene encodes CDR1 SGDLS and CDR2 YYNGEE. V lost 3 bases to trimming and J lost 7 bases; unmatched junction nucleotides: 8. The CDR3 runs to 15 residues. The CDR3 region is CASSGPGTGGLGYTF. The DNA of the CDR3 is TGTGCCAGCAGCGGACCCGGGACAGGGGGACTTGGCTACACCTTC.

The gene calls are TRBV2 and TRBJ1-1; TRBD1 matches at 10 bases. This CDR3 has 15 residues. With 7 bases clipped from V and 4 bases from J, the junction kept 9 bases outside the gene matches. Looked up from germline, CDR1 is SNHLY and CDR2 is FYNNEI. The CDR3 bases are TGTGCCAGCAAAGGGGACAGGGGTTTGGGCACTGAAGCTTTCTTT. The encoded protein is CASKGDRGLGTEAFF.

The CDR3 loop reads CASSETTSGTGLYGYTF. DNA of the CDR3: TGTGCCAGCAGTGAGACCACTTCCGGGACAGGACTCTATGGCTACACCTTC. V is TRBV6-1 and J is TRBJ1-2; 8 bases align to TRBD1. Trimming took 3 bases from V and 4 from J; bases not matched to a gene: 13. In germline, CDR1 is MNHNS, CDR2 SASEGT. The CDR3 extends over 17 amino acids.

This chain connects TRBV27 to TRBJ2-7, with 7 nucleotides matching TRBD1. The length of the CDR3 is 16 residues. In germline, CDR1 is MNHEY, CDR2 SMNVEV (reference sequence). The trim removed 4 bases at V and 2 bases at J, leaving 11 bases unmatched. CDR3 residues: CASSSTPGTVTYEQYF. The CDR3 DNA reads TGTGCCAGCAGTTCCACCCCCGGGACAGTGACCTACGAGCAGTACTTC.

The V and J genes are TRBV29-1 and TRBJ2-7; 8 bases are a match to TRBD2. The V gene's germline CDR1 is SQVTM and CDR2 ANQGSEA. The length of the CDR3 is 11 residues. Trimming removed 5 bases from V and 5 bases from J; junction bases left unmatched: 2. As DNA, the CDR3 is TGCAGCGTTTTAGCGGGACACGAGCAGTACTTC. This gives the protein CSVLAGHEQYF.

This clone was picked up one time. V gene TRBV13 combines with J gene TRBJ2-6, with D possibly being TRBD2 (6 bases). This CDR3 region has 15 residues. CDR1 and CDR2 from the germline V gene are PRHDT and FYEKMQ (reference sequence). V was shortened by 5 bases and J by 2 bases, with 10 bases between the two germline ends. The chain's CDR3 is CASSPGTAGANVLTF. The CDR3, as DNA: TGTGCCAGCAGCCCCGGGACTGCTGGGGCCAACGTCCTGACTTTC.

The chain joins TRBV18 to TRBJ1-1, with D possibly being TRBD1 (6 bases). Trimming left V 5 bases short and J 3 bases short, with 13 bases between. Germline values: CDR1 KGHSH, CDR2 LQKENI. The CDR3 is 14 amino acids. CDR3 bases: TGTGCCAGCTCATCCGGAACAGGGTACACTGAAGCTTTCTTT. This encodes CASSSGTGYTEAFF.

This clone has a single count. The rearrangement links TRBV29-1 to TRBJ1-3; 7 positions agree with TRBD1. This CDR3 has 13 amino acids. V was clipped by 6 bases and J by 4 bases; unmatched bases: 6. The germline gives CDR1 SQVTM, CDR2 ANQGSEA. CDR3 sequence: CSVAGGEGNTIYF. DNA for the CDR3: TGCAGCGTCGCAGGGGGGGAAGGAAACACCATATATTTT.

The V and J genes are TRBV10-3 and TRBJ1-2; D unresolved. Trimming removed 4 bases from V and 2 bases from J, with 11 bases in between. Germline V gene data show CDR1 as ENHRY and CDR2 as SYGVKD. This CDR3 contains 14 residues. In DNA form, the CDR3 reads TGTGCCATCAGTGTCGGAGGTTTCAACTATGGCTACACCTTC. Amino acids: CAISVGGFNYGYTF.

The rearrangement uses TRBV30 and TRBJ1-1, with a possible D match to TRBD1 (5 bases). The CDR3 is 12 residues long. CDR1 GTSNPN and CDR2 SVGIG come from the germline V gene (reference sequence). The V gene lost 2 bases and the J gene lost 11 bases, with 15 bases spanning the gap. The CDR3 sequence: CAWSTTVRGAFF. CDR3 sequence (DNA): TGTGCCTGGAGTACAACGGTCCGGGGGGCTTTCTTT.

The genes are TRBV7-2 and TRBJ2-7; TRBD2 aligns across 12 bases. The junction had 12 bases not matched to a gene; V was cut back by 5 bases and J by 7 bases. CDR3 length equals 16 residues. Germline V CDR1 and CDR2: SGHTA, FQGNSA. For the CDR3, the DNA is TGTGCCAGCAGCCGTAACAAACTAGCGGGAGGTTCTGAGCAGTACTTC. It yields the protein CASSRNKLAGGSEQYF.

On this clone itself: Other DNA sequences within the sample encode an identical CDR3. The genes are TRBV9 and TRBJ2-7; D gene uncertain. Trimming cost V 3 bases and J 3 bases, with 10 bases left between them. CDR1 is SGDLS and CDR2 is YYNGEE in the germline V gene. The CDR3 covers 13 residues. CDR3 sequence (DNA): TGTGCCAGCAGCGCCGGACCGGGCTACGAGCAGTACTTC. Its translation: CASSAGPGYEQYF.

The CDR3 loop is CASSWAPKYGYTF. The CDR3 DNA follows: TGTGCCAGCAGTTGGGCCCCCAAGTATGGCTACACCTTC. The rearrangement joins TRBV27 to TRBJ1-2; no reliable D call. The germline gives CDR1 MNHEY, CDR2 SMNVEV (reference sequence). There are 13 residues in the CDR3. V was shortened by 4 bases and J by 5 bases, with 11 bases between the two germline ends.

The CDR3 spells CASTRTGSLYYGYTF. CDR3 sequence (DNA): TGTGCCAGCACCCGGACAGGGAGCCTGTACTATGGCTACACCTTC. The chain recombines TRBV9 with TRBJ1-2; 8 positions agree with TRBD1. V was clipped by 6 bases and J by 3 bases; unmatched bases: 10. This CDR3 is built from 15 residues. In germline, CDR1 is SGDLS, CDR2 YYNGEE.

CDR3 nucleotide sequence: TGTGCCAGCAGTTTCTCACAGGGGGCGAGAATATGGGGCTACACCTTC. As protein: CASSFSQGARIWGYTF. This sequence joins TRBV27 and TRBJ1-2, with 9 positions matching TRBD1. Looked up from germline, CDR1 is MNHEY and CDR2 is SMNVEV (reference sequence). Trimming cost V 3 bases and J 8 bases; bases outside gene matches: 13. There are 16 residues in the CDR3.

This chain links TRBV29-1 with TRBJ2-1; either TRBD1 or TRBD2 may fit D (6 bases each). This CDR3 is built from 15 residues. The germline V gene has CDR1 SQVTM and CDR2 ANQGSEA. Trimming pared 6 bases from V and 4 bases from J, leaving 19 bases between. The CDR3 DNA reads TGCAGCGTCCCGAGGGGGGAGCAGAGGTACAATGAGCAGTTCTTC. Translating it yields CSVPRGEQRYNEQFF.

The chain links TRBV7-9 to TRBJ2-1, with 9 bases aligning to TRBD1. The CDR3 loop spans 16 amino acids. The germline gives CDR1 SEHNR, CDR2 FQNEAQ (reference sequence). J was trimmed by 1 base and V by 4 bases; bases with no gene match: 5. CDR3 in DNA: TGTGCCAGCAGCTCAGGACAGGGGCCTTCCTACAATGAGCAGTTCTTC. This translates into CASSSGQGPSYNEQFF.

The rearrangement uses TRBV19 and TRBJ2-1; unclear D gene. V was trimmed by 7 bases and J by 0 bases, leaving 16 bases between them. Germline V gene data show CDR1 as LNHDA and CDR2 as SQIVND (reference sequence). There are 16 residues in the CDR3. CDR3 amino acids: CASTYNDRSSYNEQFF. The CDR3 coding sequence is TGTGCCAGTACCTACAACGACCGAAGCTCCTACAATGAGCAGTTCTTC. The full variable domain, completed using reference TRBV19 and TRBJ2-1, is DGGITQSPKYLFRKEGQNVTLSCEQNLNHDAMYWYRQDPGQGLRLIYYSQIVNDFQKGDIAEGYSVSREKKESFPLTVTSAQKNPTAFYLCASTYNDRSSYNEQFFGPGTRLTVL.

This clone appeared a few times. The V and J genes are TRBV7-9 and TRBJ1-1, with D maybe TRBD1 (5 bases). CDR1 is SEHNR, CDR2 FQNEAQ, per germline (reference sequence). The CDR3 length is 14 residues. The V end lost 2 bases, the J end lost 7 bases, and 14 bases lay between the germline ends. In nucleotides, the CDR3 is TGTGCCAGCAGCTTAACGTTTATCCAGGGTGAAGCTTTCTTT. It encodes CASSLTFIQGEAFF.

The rearrangement links TRBV30 to TRBJ1-1; D is possibly TRBD1 (5 bases). With 3 bases removed from V and 4 bases from J, the gap between germline ends came to 18 bases. The CDR3 spans 15 residues. Per germline, CDR1 GTSNPN and CDR2 SVGIG (reference sequence). CDR3 bases: TGTGCCTGGAGCCCAGATGTAATTGGGGCCACTGAAGCTTTCTTT. As protein: CAWSPDVIGATEAFF.

This clone was counted a single time. The chain recombines TRBV11-1 with TRBJ2-7; 11 bases align to TRBD1. Germline loops: CDR1 SGHAT, CDR2 FQDESV (reference sequence). This CDR3 has 16 amino acids. With 5 bases clipped from V and 1 base from J, the junction kept 7 bases outside the gene matches. CDR3 coding DNA: TGTGCCAGCAGCGGCTGGACAGGGGGCGCATCCTACGAGCAGTACTTC. It specifies CASSGWTGGASYEQYF.

The J gene is TRBJ2-2, the V gene TRBV7-9, with 9 bases matching TRBD2. The CDR3 covers 16 residues. Germline CDR1 is SEHNR and CDR2 is FQNEAQ (reference sequence). Trimming at V came to 4 bases and at J to 3 bases, leaving 6 bases not matched to a gene. CDR3 region: CASSSNSGRDTGELFF. DNA of the CDR3: TGTGCCAGCAGCTCCAATAGCGGGAGAGACACCGGGGAGCTGTTTTTT.

The V and J genes are TRBV11-2 and TRBJ2-3; D uncertain. The CDR3 is made up of 16 amino acids. Trimming shortened V by 0 bases and J by 4 bases, and 14 bases separated the two germline ends. The V gene's germline CDR1 is SGHAT and CDR2 FQNNGV. The CDR3 sequence is CASSLEVGPGADTQYF. Written as DNA, the CDR3 is TGTGCCAGCAGCTTAGAGGTAGGGCCGGGTGCAGATACGCAGTATTTT.

The gene calls are TRBV13 and TRBJ1-2; TRBD1 matches at 10 bases. CDR3 length equals 14 residues. Germline trimming cut 5 bases from V and 2 bases from J; bases unmatched to any gene: 2. Germline values: CDR1 PRHDT, CDR2 FYEKMQ (reference sequence). For the CDR3, the DNA is TGTGCCAGCAGCGAGGGACAGGGGAACTATGGCTACACCTTC. Translating it yields CASSEGQGNYGYTF.